This TCR beta chain was identified in a study of blood T cell repertoires in COVID-19. Study summary: Some COVID-19 samples were acute and others convalescent; all came from the United States, Italy and Spain. PBMCs, B-cell-depleted T cells, or T cells provided the cDNA or gDNA that made up the material.

Assay used: immunoSEQ multiplex PCR; TCRdb lists only in-frame clones, some missing. The sample carries about 80,000 clones, 82% recorded once. Material for sequencing was peripheral blood. This TCR was sampled from a man aged 80 or over with acute or convalescent COVID-19.

The CDR3 coding sequence is TGCGCCAGCAGCCTGACAGATCCTAACTATGGCTACACCTTC. This sequence encodes CASSLTDPNYGYTF. The rearrangement links TRBV5-1 to TRBJ1-2, with D possibly being TRBD1 (5 bases). This CDR3 is built from 14 residues. The ends were cut back, 4 bases at V and 0 bases at J, with 10 bases in the middle. The germline gives CDR1 SGHRS, CDR2 YFSETQ.